This T cell receptor (beta chain) originates from a study of T cells expressing NK-cell markers. Study as a whole: HCMV seropositivity marked seven of the eight sequenced donors; one was seronegative.

TCRdb re-analyzed the 5' RACE reads; it lists each CDR3 protein once, without DNA. The table for this sample gives 300,000 to 450,000 distinct CDR3 sequences. About this clonotype itself: Antigen: not known.

CDR3 length equals 17 residues. The V gene's germline CDR1 is SGHTA and CDR2 FQGTGA. Study outcomes and limitations: These clonotypes additionally ranked first within the CD3+CD56-NKG2C+ fraction of a few donors.

The sequenced sample consisted of blood T cells: a sorted CD56 or NKG2C T cell subset, CD4+ or CD8+ T cells, or bulk PBMC T cells (not recorded which). The chain uses TRBV7-3 and TRBJ1-1; TCRdb picks TRBD1, but there is no DNA to check that call. The source of this sequence is a man aged 18-70 years in good health. CDR3 sequence: CASSPGPGTLLNTEAFF. Using reference TRBV7-3 and TRBJ1-1 for the parts outside the CDR3, the full variable domain is GAGVSQTPSNKVTEKGKYVELRCDPISGHTALYWYRQSLGQGPEFLIYFQGTGAADDSGLPNDRFFAVRPEGSVSTLKIQRTERGDSAVYLCASSPGPGTLLNTEAFFGQGTRLTVV.